This entry is about one TCR beta chain. Measured with immunoSEQ multiplex PCR; TCRdb has only the in-frame clones, and not every one. Of approximately 120,000 clones in the sample, 75% to 90% were seen once. The data belong to a study of blood T cell repertoires in COVID-19. Study overall: Samples representing acute and convalescent COVID-19 were sourced from the United States, Italy and Spain.

The germline gives CDR1 SGHRS, CDR2 YFSETQ. V dropped 3 bases and J dropped 13; count of bases not matched to a gene: 16. The CDR3 runs 15 residues. The Seattle patients joined while their infection was active and were tracked longitudinally afterward. Source material: peripheral blood. The receptor comes from a woman of 80 years or more with COVID-19, enrolled during active disease. The genes are TRBV5-1 and TRBJ2-1; TRBD2 agrees at 7 bases. The chain's CDR3 is CASSYDPGLPVEQFF. The CDR3 coding sequence is TGCGCCAGCAGCTACGACCCGGGACTACCGGTTGAACAGTTCTTC.